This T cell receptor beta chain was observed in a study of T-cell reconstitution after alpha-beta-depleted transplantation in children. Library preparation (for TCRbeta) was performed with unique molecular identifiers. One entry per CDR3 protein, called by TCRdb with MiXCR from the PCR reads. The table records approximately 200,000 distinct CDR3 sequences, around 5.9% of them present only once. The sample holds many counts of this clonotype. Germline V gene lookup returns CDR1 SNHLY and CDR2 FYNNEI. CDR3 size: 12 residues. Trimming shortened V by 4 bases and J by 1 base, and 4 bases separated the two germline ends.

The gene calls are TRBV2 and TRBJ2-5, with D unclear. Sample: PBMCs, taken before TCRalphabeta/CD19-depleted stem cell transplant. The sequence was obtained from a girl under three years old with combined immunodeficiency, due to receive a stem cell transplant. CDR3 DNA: TGTGCCAGCAGTGCTATCCAAGAGACCCAGTACTTC. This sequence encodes CASSAIQETQYF.